A single TCR beta chain is shown here with its context. Its antigen is currently unknown. The TCRbeta library incorporated unique molecular identifiers. MiXCR, run by TCRdb on the PCR reads, gives a single entry per CDR3 protein. The table shows approximately 800,000 distinct CDR3 sequences, with under 20% occurring only once. The record originates from a study of T-cell reconstitution after alpha-beta-depleted transplantation in children. Study-level results: Counts and diversity of T cells one year after transplant came mostly from newly produced T cells.

This receptor was obtained from a male patient aged 10 to 17 who had a stem cell transplant for acute lymphoblastic leukemia, so the T cells may come from the graft donor. Specimen: PBMCs, mostly from graft donor cells, collected 360 days after TCRalphabeta/CD19-depleted stem cell transplant.

In nucleotides, the CDR3 is TGTGCCAGCAGCCGGAGACTAGCGGGATCGGGTGAGCAGTTCTTC. This codes for CASSRRLAGSGEQFF. This chain joins TRBV5-5 and TRBJ2-1; 11 bases align to TRBD2. Germline V gene data show CDR1 as SGHKS and CDR2 as YYEKEE (reference sequence). The CDR3 is made up of 15 amino acids. The junction had 9 bases not matched to a gene; V was cut back by 4 bases and J by 9 bases.